The 18 T cell receptor beta chains below were found in one sample sequenced in a study of blood T cell repertoires in COVID-19. Assay used: immunoSEQ multiplex PCR; TCRdb lists only in-frame clones, some missing. Here the sample spans 250,000 or so clones, 88% being singletons. Sequencing was carried out using PBMCs or T cells enriched from blood (not recorded which). The source of these receptors is a woman in her thirties or forties with acute COVID-19.

This chain's CDR3 is CASSPGTGGRVNTEAFF. CDR3 DNA sequence: TGCGCCAGCAGCCCCGGGACAGGGGGACGAGTGAACACTGAAGCTTTCTTT. The chain has TRBV5-1 and TRBJ1-1; 11 bases fit TRBD1. This CDR3 contains 17 residues. Per germline, CDR1 SGHRS and CDR2 YFSETQ. V lost 4 bases and J lost 0; bases outside the gene matches: 8.

J is TRBJ2-1 and V is TRBV19; 7 positions match TRBD2. V trimming: 6 bases; J trimming: 8 bases; junction bases outside the gene matches: 10. The CDR3 runs 14 residues. Looked up from germline, CDR1 is LNHDA and CDR2 is SQIVND (reference sequence). CDR3 sequence (DNA): TGTGCCAGTAGCACTCCCCTGCGGGAGCATGAGCAGTTCTTC. Protein sequence: CASSTPLREHEQFF. The full variable domain, completed using reference TRBV19 and TRBJ2-1, is DGGITQSPKYLFRKEGQNVTLSCEQNLNHDAMYWYRQDPGQGLRLIYYSQIVNDFQKGDIAEGYSVSREKKESFPLTVTSAQKNPTAFYLCASSTPLREHEQFFGPGTRLTVL.

Only one count was recorded for this clone. This sequence joins TRBV7-2 and TRBJ2-3; TRBD2 agrees at 12 bases. There are 16 residues in the CDR3. CDR1 is SGHTA and CDR2 is FQGNSA in the germline V gene. Trimming at V came to 5 bases and at J to 3 bases, leaving 6 bases not matched to a gene. For the CDR3, the DNA is TGTGCCAGCAGCATGACTAGCGGGAGTGGTACAGATACGCAGTATTTT. It yields the protein CASSMTSGSGTDTQYF.

The gene calls are TRBV14 and TRBJ1-3, with unresolved D. The CDR3 sequence is 12 residues long. The germline V gene encodes CDR1 SGHDN and CDR2 FVKESK. The V end was cut by 1 base, the J end by 8 bases, with 6 bases between. CDR3 sequence: CASSQGYHTIYF. The CDR3 bases are TGTGCCAGCAGCCAAGGCTACCACACCATATATTTT.

The V call is TRBV9, the J call TRBJ2-1, with 9 bases matching TRBD2. This CDR3 contains 16 residues. V shed 4 bases and J 9 bases; nucleotides not matched to a gene: 14. Germline loops: CDR1 SGDLS, CDR2 YYNGEE. CDR3 region: CASSPPFAGGLTEQFF. The CDR3 coding sequence is TGTGCCAGCAGCCCCCCTTTTGCGGGAGGGCTGACTGAGCAGTTCTTC.

The gene calls are TRBV9 and TRBJ1-6; possible D gene TRBD1, 6 bases. Between the trimmed V and J ends, which lost 3 bases and 3 bases, there was a span of 10 bases. CDR1 is SGDLS, CDR2 YYNGEE, per germline. The CDR3 runs to 15 residues. The CDR3 nucleotides read TGTGCCAGCAGCGCCCGGGACAACTATAATTCACCCCTCCACTTT. Translating gives CASSARDNYNSPLHF.

The V and J genes are TRBV30 and TRBJ2-5, with 13 positions matching TRBD2. The length of the CDR3 is 15 residues. The V gene's germline CDR1 is GTSNPN and CDR2 SVGIG (reference sequence). Trimming took 0 bases from V and 5 from J; bases not matched to a gene: 3. The CDR3 sequence: CAWSVRTSGSETQYF. CDR3 nucleotides: TGTGCCTGGAGTGTACGGACTAGCGGGAGTGAGACCCAGTACTTC.

The chain links TRBV6-1 to TRBJ2-2, with a possible D match to TRBD2 (6 bases). Trimming shortened V by 5 bases and J by 2 bases, and 12 bases separated the two germline ends. The CDR3 runs 15 residues. Germline V gene data show CDR1 as MNHNS and CDR2 as SASEGT. CDR3 sequence reads: CASSSTRTNTGELFF. The CDR3 DNA reads TGTGCCAGCAGTTCGACTAGGACTAACACCGGGGAGCTGTTTTTT.

This sequence joins TRBV4-3 and TRBJ1-1, with D unclear. Germline V gives CDR1 LGHNA, CDR2 YSLEER. V was pared by 0 bases and J by 5 bases, with 13 bases between. This CDR3 is 15 amino acids long. The CDR3 DNA reads TGCGCCAGCAGCCAAGAATCGGGTAGTGTGACTGAAGCTTTCTTT. Translated, it gives CASSQESGSVTEAFF.

This chain joins TRBV4-2 and TRBJ2-5, with D possibly TRBD2 on 5 matching bases. Looked up from germline, CDR1 is LGHNA and CDR2 is YNFKEQ. The CDR3 runs 14 residues. V was clipped by 1 base and J by 0 bases, with 6 bases between them. CDR3 coding DNA: TGTGCCAGCAGCCAAGTTAGCGACCAAGAGACCCAGTACTTC. It codes for CASSQVSDQETQYF.

This chain links TRBV5-1 with TRBJ1-5; maybe TRBD1 (5 bases). The germline V gene encodes CDR1 SGHRS and CDR2 YFSETQ. Trimming shortened V by 2 bases and J by 6 bases, and 15 bases separated the two germline ends. The CDR3 sequence is 15 residues long. The CDR3 loop is CASSFGPGASQPQHF. In nucleotides, the CDR3 is TGCGCCAGCAGCTTCGGTCCTGGGGCGAGTCAGCCCCAGCATTTT.

The chain has TRBV5-1 and TRBJ2-3; maybe TRBD1 (5 bases). Germline V CDR1 and CDR2: SGHRS, YFSETQ. The CDR3 extends over 15 amino acids. V lost 1 base and J 5 bases, leaving 14 bases between the germline ends. The DNA of the CDR3 is TGCGCCAGCAGCTTGAGGGGTTTAGAGAAAGATACGCAGTATTTT. It translates to CASSLRGLEKDTQYF.

The chain links TRBV6-2 or TRBV6-3 to TRBJ2-7; 8 bases align to TRBD2. Unmatched junction bases numbered 8, after V lost 2 bases and J lost 2 bases. Germline V gives CDR1 MNHEY, CDR2 SVGEGT. This CDR3 region has 16 residues. CDR3 loop: CASSYPPGGVPYEQYF. CDR3 DNA sequence: TGTGCCAGCAGTTACCCACCGGGAGGGGTTCCCTACGAGCAGTACTTC.

This rearrangement joins TRBV29-1 to TRBJ2-2; 7 nucleotides agree with TRBD2. CDR3 length: 15 residues. CDR1 and CDR2 from the germline V gene are SQVTM and ANQGSEA. V was clipped by 6 bases and J by 5 bases; unmatched bases: 12. Here the CDR3 reads CSVRTFGGETGELFF. The CDR3 bases are TGCAGCGTGAGGACTTTTGGGGGGGAAACCGGGGAGCTGTTTTTT.

This chain links TRBV6-5 with TRBJ2-7, with 9 nucleotides matching TRBD2. Germline V gene data show CDR1 as MNHEY and CDR2 as SVGAGI. The CDR3 is 14 amino acids. V was pared by 5 bases and J by 9 bases, with 11 bases of the junction left unmatched. DNA of the CDR3: TGTGCCAGCAGTCCTGTAGCGGGAGCCCCTCCGCAGTACGTC. Protein sequence: CASSPVAGAPPQYV.

CDR3 DNA sequence: TGTGCCAGCAGCTTAGCGGCAAGCGGGGGGTTATACAATGAGCAGTTCTTC. Its translation is CASSLAASGGLYNEQFF. The chain carries TRBV7-6 and TRBJ2-1; TRBD2 agrees at 9 bases. The CDR3 loop spans 17 amino acids. The ends lost 0 bases at V and 4 bases at J; junction bases unmatched: 7. Germline CDR1 SGHVS, CDR2 FNYEAQ.

This clone was detected only a few times. The chain has TRBV5-5 and TRBJ1-1; D is uncertain. CDR1 is SGHKS, CDR2 YYEKEE, per germline (reference sequence). This CDR3 is built from 13 residues. V was cut by 6 bases and J by 1 base, with 10 bases left in between. The CDR3: CASNTNPNTEAFF. For the CDR3, the DNA is TGTGCCAGCAATACTAACCCGAACACTGAAGCTTTCTTT.

The rearrangement links TRBV29-1 to TRBJ1-1, with a weak D call TRBD1 (6 bases). With 7 bases removed from V and 2 bases from J, the gap between germline ends came to 14 bases. CDR3 size: 13 residues. Germline lookup yields CDR1 SQVTM and CDR2 ANQGSEA. CDR3 loop: CSAEGGQNTEAFF. DNA for the CDR3: TGCAGCGCCGAGGGGGGGCAAAACACTGAAGCTTTCTTT.